The 28 T cell receptor beta chains below all came from one sample that was sequenced in a study of shared T cell receptors in the human thymus. The table came from immunoSEQ multiplex PCR; TCRdb's copy has only in-frame clones and leaves some out. The sample holds some 700,000 clones, roughly 85% seen once. These sequences were also reported in another study, on human thymus T cells.

The specimen sequenced was thymocytes. These receptors all stem from a girl less than two years old with a congenital heart defect.

With respect to this clone: Other nucleotide sequences in the sample specify the same CDR3. This chain connects TRBV15 to TRBJ2-2, with D perhaps matching TRBD1 (5 bases). CDR1 and CDR2 from the germline V gene are LNHNV and YYDKDF (reference sequence). V lost 1 base to trimming and J lost 3 bases, with 24 bases between them. The CDR3 has 20 amino acids. CDR3 sequence (DNA): TGTGCCACCAGCAGAGTCCGGATATTAGGCAGGACAAGGGACACCGGGGAGCTGTTTTTT. Amino acid sequence: CATSRVRILGRTRDTGELFF.

The V call is TRBV4-2, the J call TRBJ1-2; 8 nucleotides match TRBD1. V was clipped by 0 bases and J by 6 bases; unmatched bases: 6. The length of the CDR3 is 15 residues. Germline V gene lookup returns CDR1 LGHNA and CDR2 YNFKEQ. CDR3 sequence (DNA): TGTGCCAGCAGCCAAGAACCCCAGACAGGGGATGGCTACACCTTC. Translating gives CASSQEPQTGDGYTF.

This clone appeared once. The chain links TRBV27 to TRBJ1-5; D perhaps matches TRBD1 (5 bases). The germline gives CDR1 MNHEY, CDR2 SMNVEV (reference sequence). The CDR3 totals 14 residues. V shed 4 bases and J shed 4 bases, with 11 bases lying between them. The CDR3 spells CASSSVAGNQPQHF. The DNA for the CDR3 is TGTGCCAGCAGTTCGGTGGCAGGGAATCAGCCCCAGCATTTT.

The chain recombines TRBV7-8 with TRBJ2-7, with 11 bases aligning to TRBD2. Trimming cost V 5 bases and J 3 bases; bases outside gene matches: 9. Germline V gene sequence: CDR1 SGHVS, CDR2 FQNEAQ. The CDR3 loop spans 16 amino acids. CDR3 amino acids: CASSDKLAGDIYEQYF. The CDR3 bases are TGTGCCAGCAGCGACAAACTAGCGGGGGACATCTACGAGCAGTACTTC.

The chain joins TRBV4-1 to TRBJ1-3; possibly TRBD1 for D (5 bases). The CDR3 contains 14 residues. Trimming pared 4 bases from V and 4 bases from J, leaving 11 bases between. Germline-derived CDR1 and CDR2 are MGHRA and YSYEKL. Written as DNA, the CDR3 is TGCGCCAGCAGCCCTTGGGACTTGGGAAACACCATATATTTT. Amino acid sequence: CASSPWDLGNTIYF.

The chain carries TRBV6-8 and TRBJ1-3, with TRBD1 matching 7 bases. V shed 3 bases, J shed 5 bases, and the junction held 16 bases outside the gene matches. CDR3 size: 18 residues. Germline CDR1 reads MNHGY; CDR2 reads SAAAGT. DNA of the CDR3: TGTGCCAGCAGTTATCACGGGAGGGAGGGGGCATGGAGAAACACCATATATTTT. It yields the protein CASSYHGREGAWRNTIYF.

The rearrangement uses TRBV11-2 and TRBJ2-3; no firm D call. Germline V gene sequence: CDR1 SGHAT, CDR2 FQNNGV. V shed 2 bases and J shed 7 bases, with 7 bases lying between them. This CDR3 is 12 amino acids long. For the CDR3, the DNA is TGTGCCAGCAGCTTACCCCCCAATACGCAGTATTTT. Translation: CASSLPPNTQYF.

The rearrangement joins TRBV30 to TRBJ1-3; 7 bases are shared with TRBD1. This CDR3 is 17 amino acids long. The ends lost 5 bases at V and 0 bases at J; junction bases unmatched: 13. In germline, CDR1 is GTSNPN, CDR2 SVGIG (reference sequence). CDR3 DNA sequence: TGTGCCTGGCTGAGGGGGGACAGATCTTTCTCTGGAAACACCATATATTTT. Translation gives CAWLRGDRSFSGNTIYF.

The chain is built from TRBV19 and TRBJ1-2; D possibly corresponds to TRBD1 (6 bases). Between the trimmed V and J ends, which lost 2 bases and 6 bases, there was a span of 13 bases. This CDR3 contains 14 residues. The germline CDR1 and CDR2 sequences are LNHDA and SQIVND (reference sequence). In DNA, the CDR3 is TGTGCCAGTAGTATATGGGGGCCTATGGATGGCTACACCTTC. Translated: CASSIWGPMDGYTF.

V gene TRBV30 combines with J gene TRBJ2-5, with TRBD1 matching 9 bases. The DNA matches TRBJ2-7 better at its end, which makes the J call doubtful. Germline lookup yields CDR1 GTSNPN and CDR2 SVGIG (reference sequence). The CDR3 is 14 residues long. CDR3 amino acids: CAWRPGQGLSEQYF. As DNA, the CDR3 is TGTGCCTGGAGGCCGGGACAGGGTTTAAGCGAGCAGTACTTC.

The CDR3 loop is CASSSGQEGYEQYF. CDR3 coding DNA: TGCGCCAGCAGCTCCGGACAGGAGGGCTACGAGCAGTACTTC. The rearrangement uses TRBV5-1 and TRBJ2-7; D perhaps matches TRBD1 (7 bases). In germline, CDR1 is SGHRS, CDR2 YFSETQ. There are 14 residues in the CDR3. V was trimmed by 3 bases and J by 3 bases, leaving 13 bases between them.

This clone has a handful of counts. The J gene is TRBJ2-5, the V gene TRBV9; 7 bases fit TRBD2. From germline, CDR1 is SGDLS and CDR2 YYNGEE. The trim removed 1 base at V and 2 bases at J, leaving 11 bases unmatched. The CDR3 runs 17 residues. In DNA form, the CDR3 reads TGTGCCAGCAGCGTATCCTGGGGGGGGGTTGGACAAGAGACCCAGTACTTC. This sequence encodes CASSVSWGGVGQETQYF.

In the case of this clone: The sample has other DNA sequences that encode this CDR3 too. The chain is built from TRBV15 and TRBJ1-1; no firm D call. The CDR3 runs 13 residues. CDR1 is LNHNV and CDR2 is YYDKDF in the germline V gene (reference sequence). V lost 1 base to trimming and J lost 2 bases, with 5 bases between them. The CDR3 loop is CATSRVGNTEAFF. The CDR3 DNA follows: TGTGCCACCAGCAGAGTGGGCAACACTGAAGCTTTCTTT.

This chain links TRBV5-5 with TRBJ1-2; 7 bases align to TRBD1. This CDR3 comprises 17 residues. After removal of 0 bases from V and 5 bases from J, the junction contained 13 bases not matched to a gene. Looked up from germline, CDR1 is SGHKS and CDR2 is YYEKEE (reference sequence). The CDR3 sequence: CASSLARLQGCIYGYTF. In nucleotides, the CDR3 is TGTGCCAGCAGCTTGGCTAGACTACAGGGGTGCATATATGGCTACACCTTC.

This chain uses TRBV19 with TRBJ2-1; 7 bases are shared with TRBD1. V lost 3 bases and J lost 2; bases outside the gene matches: 4. The CDR3 totals 15 residues. CDR1 and CDR2 (germline): LNHDA, SQIVND (reference sequence). CDR3 in DNA: TGTGCCAGTAGTATGGGCAGGGGGACCTACAATGAGCAGTTCTTC. Protein sequence: CASSMGRGTYNEQFF.

The chain carries TRBV5-6 and TRBJ2-4; a possible D gene is TRBD1 (6 bases). The CDR3 is 19 residues long. Germline CDR1 is SGHDT and CDR2 is YYEEEE. V was pared by 4 bases and J by 0 bases, with 23 bases between. The CDR3 DNA reads TGTGCCAGCAGCCCCATGGGGCAGGGGATCTTCGGAGCCAAAAACATTCAGTACTTC. Amino acids: CASSPMGQGIFGAKNIQYF. The full variable domain, its missing parts supplied by reference TRBV5-6 and TRBJ2-4, is DAGVTQSPTHLIKTRGQQVTLRCSPKSGHDTVSWYQQALGQGPQFIFQYYEEEERQRGNFPDRFSGHQFPNYSSELNVNALLLGDSALYLCASSPMGQGIFGAKNIQYFGAGTRLSVL.

The chain recombines TRBV28 with TRBJ1-3, with D maybe TRBD1 (5 bases). The CDR3 is 16 amino acids. CDR1 is MDHEN and CDR2 is SYDVKM in the germline V gene. V was trimmed by 3 bases and J by 6 bases, leaving 18 bases between them. Here the CDR3 DNA reads TGTGCCAGCAGTTTCTACTATCCCAGGGAGGAAAACACCATATATTTT. The encoded protein is CASSFYYPREENTIYF.

The V call is TRBV5-1, the J call TRBJ1-6; D is possibly TRBD1 (5 bases). The V end lost 0 bases, the J end lost 7 bases, and 14 bases lay between the germline ends. In germline, CDR1 is SGHRS, CDR2 YFSETQ. The CDR3 has 16 amino acids. CDR3 sequence reads: CASSLEEDKGNSPLHF. Written as DNA, the CDR3 is TGCGCCAGCAGCTTGGAAGAGGACAAAGGAAATTCACCCCTCCACTTT.

The chain has TRBV14 and TRBJ1-2; the D gene is possibly TRBD1 (6 bases). The CDR3 runs to 14 residues. Deletions cut 4 bases from V and 4 bases from J, with 13 bases between. The germline CDR1 and CDR2 sequences are SGHDN and FVKESK. The CDR3 spells CASSPEIRGYGYTF. The CDR3 nucleotides read TGTGCCAGCAGCCCAGAGATCAGGGGCTATGGCTACACCTTC.

This clone was observed a single time. The V and J genes are TRBV4-1 and TRBJ1-2, with 8 positions matching TRBD1. Germline CDR1 MGHRA, CDR2 YSYEKL. J lost 4 bases, V lost 0 bases, and 10 bases had no gene match. CDR3 size: 17 residues. The CDR3 protein is CASSQETWQGAFYGYTF. The CDR3 DNA follows: TGCGCCAGCAGCCAAGAAACGTGGCAGGGGGCCTTCTATGGCTACACCTTC.

The rearrangement uses TRBV4-3 and TRBJ1-4; D ambiguous. This CDR3 has 17 residues. The germline CDR1 and CDR2 sequences are LGHNA and YSLEER. Trimming removed 1 base at V and 8 bases at J, with 20 bases between. In DNA form, the CDR3 reads TGCGCCAGCAGCCAAGGGAGACCCGGGTCCCTAAGGGAAAAACTGTTTTTT. Translating gives CASSQGRPGSLREKLFF.

Remarks on this clone: Other DNA sequences within the sample encode an identical CDR3. The chain couples TRBV5-6 to TRBJ2-3; tentative D call: TRBD2 (6 bases). This CDR3 has 17 residues. Deletions cut 2 bases from V and 0 bases from J, with 16 bases between. Germline CDR1 is SGHDT and CDR2 is YYEEEE. For the CDR3, the DNA is TGTGCCAGCAGCTTAGGCCGGGGAGGCCCTAGCACAGATACGCAGTATTTT. It codes for CASSLGRGGPSTDTQYF.

The chain couples TRBV7-6 to TRBJ2-5, with D possibly TRBD2 on 6 matching bases. The CDR3 totals 17 residues. The V end lost 5 bases, the J end lost 1 base, and 20 bases lay between the germline ends. The germline V gene encodes CDR1 SGHVS and CDR2 FNYEAQ. The CDR3 is CASSPRRRVAPQETQYF. Written as DNA, the CDR3 is TGTGCCAGCAGCCCGCGCAGGAGGGTGGCCCCCCAAGAGACCCAGTACTTC.

The rearrangement links TRBV9 to TRBJ2-5, with 8 nucleotides matching TRBD2. V dropped 0 bases and J dropped 5; count of bases not matched to a gene: 12. This CDR3 contains 17 residues. The germline CDR1 and CDR2 sequences are SGDLS and YYNGEE. The CDR3 sequence is CASSVVGSGTEAETQYF. Here the CDR3 DNA reads TGTGCCAGCAGCGTAGTGGGTAGCGGGACTGAAGCGGAGACCCAGTACTTC.

The genes are TRBV27 and TRBJ2-7; a possible D gene is TRBD1 (7 bases). V was shortened by 5 bases and J by 2 bases, with 16 bases between the two germline ends. The CDR3 is 15 residues long. Germline V gene data show CDR1 as MNHEY and CDR2 as SMNVEV (reference sequence). The CDR3 loop is CASSRQGGKPYEQYF. The DNA for the CDR3 is TGTGCCAGCAGTAGGCAGGGGGGCAAACCCTACGAGCAGTACTTC.

This sequence joins TRBV14 and TRBJ2-3, with TRBD2 matching 8 bases. Germline CDR1 and CDR2: SGHDN and FVKESK. With V trimmed by 0 bases and J by 6 bases, 14 bases remained unmatched. CDR3 length: 18 residues. CDR3 residues: CASSQDLSSGEPGDTQYF. CDR3 sequence (DNA): TGTGCCAGCAGCCAAGATCTGAGTAGCGGGGAACCGGGGGATACGCAGTATTTT.

This clone occurred once. The rearrangement links TRBV28 to TRBJ1-6; 9 bases align to TRBD1. From germline, CDR1 is MDHEN and CDR2 SYDVKM. CDR3 size: 14 residues. The V gene end was trimmed by 4 bases and the J gene end by 7 bases; junction bases not matched to a gene: 2. In DNA form, the CDR3 reads TGTGCCAGCAGTTGGGACAGGGACAATTCACCCCTCCACTTT. It translates to CASSWDRDNSPLHF.

The V call is TRBV28, the J call TRBJ2-3, with D perhaps matching TRBD1 (6 bases). This CDR3 region has 13 residues. Between the trimmed V and J ends, which lost 10 bases and 4 bases, there was a span of 15 bases. Germline CDR1 is MDHEN and CDR2 is SYDVKM. CDR3 protein: CATHSGVADTQYF. CDR3 nucleotide sequence: TGTGCCACCCATTCAGGGGTGGCAGATACGCAGTATTTT. Complete variable domain (other parts from reference TRBV28 and TRBJ2-3): DVKVTQSSRYLVKRTGEKVFLECVQDMDHENMFWYRQDPGLGLRLIYFSYDVKMKEKGDIPEGYSVSREKKERFSLILESASTNQTSMYLCATHSGVADTQYFGPGTRLTVL.